This T cell receptor (beta chain) is from a study of cytomegalovirus exposure and HLA in healthy donors. Amplification used 60 Vbeta primers and 13 Jbeta primers. The data were produced by immunoSEQ multiplex PCR, yet TCRdb's version contains in-frame clones alone and is incomplete. The sample consists of 200,000 to 250,000 clones, 70% to 85% of them appearing once. The sequenced sample was PBMCs. This receptor was obtained from a woman aged 60-75 years in good health and CMV-seropositive.

The CDR3 region is CASQRPHGAGGASGELFF. The DNA for the CDR3 is TGTGCCAGCCAACGCCCGCATGGTGCGGGGGGCGCGTCCGGGGAGCTGTTTTTT. The rearrangement uses TRBV25-1 and TRBJ2-2; 8 bases map to TRBD2. The V gene's germline CDR1 is MGHDK and CDR2 SYGVNS. J gave up 6 bases and V 8 bases, and 20 bases lay outside the gene matches. This CDR3 region has 18 residues.